In its sample, the clone carrying this TCR beta chain was seen once. The antigen remains unidentified. V was trimmed by 2 bases and J by 5 bases, leaving 6 bases between them. There are 12 residues in the CDR3. Germline assignment: CDR1 ENHRY and CDR2 SYGVKD. The TCR library protocol attached unique molecular identifiers to the individual cDNA molecules. Using its own MiXCR run on the 5' RACE reads, TCRdb lists one record per CDR3 protein. The table has about 98,000 distinct CDR3 sequences, around an eighth seen once. This specimen belongs to a study of early T cells in non-severe SARS-CoV-2 infection. Looking at the study overall: The chains were unpaired, and the sequenced material was bulk RNA from unsorted whole blood. Study observations and caveats: Reliance on VDJdb matching favored anti-spike CD8 responses; private and CD4 specificities were missed.

The sequenced sample consisted of whole blood. This receptor was identified in an adult who was a healthcare worker with PCR-confirmed SARS-CoV-2 infection or an uninfected control (not recorded which). This chain uses TRBV10-3 with TRBJ2-5; D is possibly TRBD1 (6 bases). The CDR3 protein is CAISETGETQYF. The CDR3, as DNA: TGTGCCATCAGTGAGACAGGGGAGACCCAGTACTTC.